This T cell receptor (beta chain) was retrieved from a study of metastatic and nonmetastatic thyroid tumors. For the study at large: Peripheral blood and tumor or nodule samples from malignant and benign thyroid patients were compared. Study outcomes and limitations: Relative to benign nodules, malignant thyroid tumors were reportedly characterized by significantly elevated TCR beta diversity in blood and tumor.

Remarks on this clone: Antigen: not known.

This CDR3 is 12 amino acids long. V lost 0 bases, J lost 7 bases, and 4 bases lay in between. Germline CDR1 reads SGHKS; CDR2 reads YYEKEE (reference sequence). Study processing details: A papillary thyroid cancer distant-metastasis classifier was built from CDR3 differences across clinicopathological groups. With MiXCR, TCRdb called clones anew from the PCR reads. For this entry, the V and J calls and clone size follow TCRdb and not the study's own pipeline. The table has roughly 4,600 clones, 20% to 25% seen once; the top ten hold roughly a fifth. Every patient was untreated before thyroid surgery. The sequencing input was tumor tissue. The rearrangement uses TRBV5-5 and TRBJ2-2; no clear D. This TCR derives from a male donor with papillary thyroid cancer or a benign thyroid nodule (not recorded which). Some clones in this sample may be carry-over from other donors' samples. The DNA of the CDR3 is TGTGCCAGCAGCTTGGACCTCGGGGAGCTGTTTTTT. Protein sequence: CASSLDLGELFF.